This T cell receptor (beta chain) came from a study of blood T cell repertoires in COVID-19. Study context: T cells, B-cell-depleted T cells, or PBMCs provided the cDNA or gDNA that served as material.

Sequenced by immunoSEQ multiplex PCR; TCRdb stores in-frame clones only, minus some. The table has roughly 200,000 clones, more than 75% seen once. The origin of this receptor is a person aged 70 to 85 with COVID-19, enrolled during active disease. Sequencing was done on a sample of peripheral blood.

In nucleotides, the CDR3 is TGTGCCAGCAGCGCAGACATTTATTCACCCCTCCACTTT. This sequence encodes CASSADIYSPLHF. This sequence joins TRBV9 and TRBJ1-6; no clear D. The germline V gene encodes CDR1 SGDLS and CDR2 YYNGEE. V lost 3 bases and J lost 8, with 9 bases in between. There are 13 residues in the CDR3.